This T cell receptor beta chain was profiled in a study of shared clonotypes between healthy human individuals. Study results and caveats: Shared clonotypes: about 4.6% naive CD4, around 3.7% naive CD8, 2% to 2.5% memory CD4, over 0.3% memory CD8. A reduction in generation probabilities was seen for non-shared clonotypes relative to those shared by all four donors. Investigators collected only blood, and repertoires in tissues likely differ.

Only CD45RO-negative cells positively selected for CCR7 counted as naive CD8 cells, so terminally differentiated effector memory CD45RA+ cells were excluded. Everyone who donated was a Caucasian adult who lived in Nashville, Tennessee. In regard to this clone: Its antigen is currently unknown.

The CDR3 totals 16 residues. Per the germline V gene, CDR1 is MDHEN and CDR2 is SYDVKM. The V gene end was trimmed by 1 base and the J gene end by 2 bases; junction bases not matched to a gene: 6. Profiling relied on immunoSEQ multiplex PCR, and the TCRdb table lists in-frame clones only, not all of them. The data show about 1,900,000 clones, with about 95% seen just once and 1% to 1.5% held by the top ten. The sample consisted of naive CD8+ T cells sorted from blood. The clonotype originates from a man younger than 30 in good health. The chain recombines TRBV28 with TRBJ2-7; 9 bases fit TRBD1. The CDR3 region is CASSLSTGQGTYEQYF. For the CDR3, the DNA is TGTGCCAGCAGTTTATCGACCGGACAGGGGACCTACGAGCAGTACTTC.